This TCR beta chain was retrieved from a study of siplizumab effects on memory and regulatory T cells. Study-level results: Solely a minor proportion of alloreactive clones could be assigned to unstimulated subsets.

This CDR3 has 13 residues. Germline V lookup: CDR1 SNHLY, CDR2 FYNNEI. The ends lost 8 bases at V and 5 bases at J; junction bases unmatched: 7. With regard to this clone: Its antigen is unidentified.

Method: immunoSEQ multiplex PCR; TCRdb's copy keeps in-frame clones and lacks some. The table includes over 100,000 clones, roughly 93% detected once. The TCR originated in a human donor in good health. Sequenced: non-Treg CD4+ T cells sorted from blood. This chain uses TRBV2 with TRBJ2-7; 9 bases agree with TRBD1. CDR3 sequence (DNA): TGTGCCAGCCGGGACAGGGTTTCGAACGAGCAGTACTTC. It translates to CASRDRVSNEQYF.